A single sample is the source of the 26 T cell receptor beta chains below, sequenced in a study of blood T cell repertoires in COVID-19. Produced via immunoSEQ multiplex PCR; TCRdb's table is partial and in-frame only. The sample holds around 190,000 clones, roughly 89% seen once. Sequenced material: PBMCs or T cells enriched from blood (not recorded which). All receptors come from a young man with acute COVID-19.

The rearrangement uses TRBV19 and TRBJ2-1, with 13 bases lining up with TRBD2. Per germline, CDR1 LNHDA and CDR2 SQIVND (reference sequence). CDR3 length: 16 residues. Unmatched junction bases numbered 6, after V lost 1 base and J lost 9 bases. In DNA form, the CDR3 reads TGTGCCAGTAGTATAGGAAGGACTAGCGGGAGAGGTGAGCAGTTCTTC. It encodes CASSIGRTSGRGEQFF.

The chain joins TRBV6-2 or TRBV6-3 to TRBJ2-7; maybe TRBD1 (5 bases). Per the germline V gene, CDR1 is MNHEY and CDR2 is SVGEGT. The germline V and J ends were trimmed by 6 bases and 1 base, with 13 bases remaining between them. The CDR3 covers 14 residues. For the CDR3, the DNA is TGTGCCAGCAGCCAACAGGAACGGTCCTACGAGCAGTACTTC. Translating it yields CASSQQERSYEQYF.

V gene TRBV9 combines with J gene TRBJ2-7, with 7 bases fitting TRBD2. V lost 4 bases to trimming and J lost 2 bases; unmatched junction nucleotides: 9. The CDR3 is 15 amino acids. Germline CDR1 reads SGDLS; CDR2 reads YYNGEE. The CDR3 DNA reads TGTGCCAGCAGCCGGGGGGAGGGGTCCCCCTACGAGCAGTACTTC. Translating gives CASSRGEGSPYEQYF.

The V and J genes are TRBV6-2 or TRBV6-3 and TRBJ2-7; 11 nucleotides line up with TRBD2. The trim removed 0 bases at V and 5 bases at J, leaving 15 bases unmatched. This CDR3 region has 19 residues. Looked up from germline, CDR1 is MNHEY and CDR2 is SVGEGT. CDR3 nucleotide sequence: TGTGCCAGCAGTTACTCCACCATTGAAGGCACTAGCGGGAGCGACGAGCAGTACTTC. It translates to CASSYSTIEGTSGSDEQYF.

The chain links TRBV9 to TRBJ2-1, with 7 bases identical to TRBD1. J was trimmed by 2 bases and V by 3 bases; bases with no gene match: 8. Germline lookup yields CDR1 SGDLS and CDR2 YYNGEE. The CDR3 sequence is 16 residues long. The CDR3 sequence: CASSARGTVTYNEQFF. The DNA for the CDR3 is TGTGCCAGCAGCGCCAGAGGGACAGTTACCTACAATGAGCAGTTCTTC.

This clone has only a few counts. Other nucleotide sequences from this sample produce the same CDR3. This rearrangement joins TRBV29-1 to TRBJ1-2; 9 bases match TRBD1. The CDR3 loop spans 12 amino acids. Germline lookup yields CDR1 SQVTM and CDR2 ANQGSEA. J gave up 5 bases and V 3 bases, and 1 base lay outside the gene matches. The DNA of the CDR3 is TGCAGCGTTGAGACAGGGGGTTATGGCTACACCTTC. Amino acids: CSVETGGYGYTF.

This chain joins TRBV29-1 and TRBJ1-1; 11 bases are a match to TRBD1. Trimming at V came to 7 bases and at J to 6 bases, leaving 4 bases not matched to a gene. The CDR3 is 12 residues long. CDR1 and CDR2 (germline): SQVTM, ANQGSEA. CDR3 DNA sequence: TGCAGCGCGGACAGGGGGCGCGCTGAAGCTTTCTTT. The encoded protein is CSADRGRAEAFF.

This sequence joins TRBV6-5 and TRBJ2-7, with D possibly being TRBD1 (6 bases). The CDR3 has 15 residues. V was shortened by 6 bases and J by 0 bases, with 15 bases between the two germline ends. CDR1 is MNHEY and CDR2 is SVGAGI in the germline V gene. The CDR3 spells CASSQGSGSSYEQYF. The CDR3 DNA reads as TGTGCCAGCAGCCAGGGGAGCGGCAGCTCCTACGAGCAGTACTTC.

The gene calls are TRBV28 and TRBJ2-3, with D possibly being TRBD2 (5 bases). Trimming removed 4 bases from V and 0 bases from J, with 17 bases in between. The CDR3 has 17 residues. Germline CDR1 and CDR2: MDHEN and SYDVKM. CDR3 nucleotide sequence: TGTGCCAGCAGTTACCCCAACGGAGCGGCTAGCACAGATACGCAGTATTTT. It specifies CASSYPNGAASTDTQYF.

This clone was counted only a few times. In the same sample, other DNA sequences code for this CDR3. The V and J genes are TRBV3-1 (or the pseudogene TRBV3-2) and TRBJ1-1; D uncertain. Trimming shortened V by 2 bases and J by 11 bases, and 9 bases separated the two germline ends. The CDR3 is 11 residues long. Germline CDR1 LGHDT, CDR2 YNNKEL (reference sequence). CDR3 protein: CASSQSARAFF. The CDR3 DNA follows: TGTGCCAGCAGCCAAAGTGCGCGGGCTTTCTTT.

This clone was seen once. The chain has TRBV10-1 and TRBJ2-3; TRBD2 might be the D (5 bases). Germline V gene lookup returns CDR1 WNHNN and CDR2 SYGVQD (reference sequence). V shed 4 bases and J shed 6 bases, with 11 bases lying between them. This CDR3 has 13 residues. CDR3 sequence: CASSGGGWDTQYF. Here the CDR3 DNA reads TGCGCCAGCAGTGGTGGAGGCTGGGATACGCAGTATTTT.

The rearrangement links TRBV29-1 to TRBJ1-3, with TRBD1 as a possible D gene (6 bases). V dropped 3 bases and J dropped 0 bases, with 21 bases sitting between them. The germline V gene has CDR1 SQVTM and CDR2 ANQGSEA. The CDR3 consists of 18 residues. The CDR3 region has the DNA TGCAGCGTTGATGATGGGTCGGGCGGGGGCAGCTCTGGAAACACCATATATTTT. Translated: CSVDDGSGGGSSGNTIYF.

The rearrangement joins TRBV27 to TRBJ2-7, with D perhaps matching TRBD1 (6 bases). This CDR3 is built from 12 residues. The V end lost 5 bases, the J end lost 5 bases, and 10 bases lay between the germline ends. Germline-derived CDR1 and CDR2 are MNHEY and SMNVEV (reference sequence). The CDR3 region has the DNA TGTGCCAGCAGTATTACAGGGAACGAGCAGTACTTC. Its protein product is CASSITGNEQYF.

J is TRBJ2-3 and V is TRBV1; TRBD2, the D gene given by the table, was not confirmed from the DNA. TRBV1 is shown as a pseudogene. The CDR3 totals 16 residues. The CDR3 coding sequence is TGCACCAGCAGCCAAGCCGAGCGGGAGAGCACAGATACGCAGTATTTT. Translating it yields CTSSQAERESTDTQYF.

This clone was counted only a few times. The V and J genes are TRBV7-2 and TRBJ1-3, with TRBD1 matching 7 bases. Per the germline V gene, CDR1 is SGHTA and CDR2 is FQGNSA. With 2 bases clipped from V and 4 bases from J, the junction kept 11 bases outside the gene matches. This CDR3 contains 17 residues. This CDR3 reads CASSLRGRRGQGNTIYF. The CDR3 DNA reads TGTGCCAGCAGCTTAAGAGGAAGGAGGGGGCAAGGAAACACCATATATTTT. The complete variable domain, with remaining parts taken from reference TRBV7-2 and TRBJ1-3, reads GAGVSQSPSNKVTEKGKDVELRCDPISGHTALYWYRQSLGQGLEFLIYFQGNSAPDKSGLPSDRFSAERTGGSVSTLTIQRTQQEDSAVYLCASSLRGRRGQGNTIYFGEGSWLTVV.

This chain connects TRBV11-3 to TRBJ2-5; D gene uncertain. The CDR3 runs 13 residues. Germline-derived CDR1 and CDR2 are SGHNT and YENEEA. V lost 1 base and J 1 base, leaving 4 bases between the germline ends. The CDR3 bases are TGTGCCAGCAGCTTAGCGGTCCAAGAGACCCAGTACTTC. It yields the protein CASSLAVQETQYF.

The chain joins TRBV9 to TRBJ2-1, with 9 bases that match TRBD2. V was pared by 4 bases and J by 8 bases, with 10 bases of the junction left unmatched. From germline, CDR1 is SGDLS and CDR2 YYNGEE. This CDR3 region has 15 residues. The CDR3 DNA reads as TGTGCCAGCAGCTCCGGGACTAGCCCCCGTCATGAGCAGTTCTTC. Amino acid sequence: CASSSGTSPRHEQFF.

The rearrangement uses TRBV7-9 and TRBJ2-3; tentatively, D is TRBD2 (6 bases). The V gene's germline CDR1 is SEHNR and CDR2 FQNEAQ (reference sequence). Trimming pared 3 bases from V and 2 bases from J, leaving 18 bases between. This CDR3 has 17 amino acids. The CDR3, as DNA: TGTGCCAGCAGCTTGGAGGCCCGGGAGTGGAACACAGATACGCAGTATTTT. Amino acid sequence: CASSLEAREWNTDTQYF. The complete variable domain, with remaining parts taken from reference TRBV7-9 and TRBJ2-3, reads DTGVSQNPRHKITKRGQNVTFRCDPISEHNRLYWYRQTLGQGPEFLTYFQNEAQLEKSRLLSDRFSAERPKGSFSTLEIQRTEQGDSAMYLCASSLEAREWNTDTQYFGPGTRLTVL.

CDR3 sequence: CASSQGPRNTGELFF. The CDR3 coding sequence is TGCGCCAGCAGCCAAGGGCCCCGTAACACCGGGGAGCTGTTTTTT. The rearrangement joins TRBV4-1 to TRBJ2-2, with unresolved D. V was cut by 1 base and J by 2 bases, with 8 bases left in between. CDR3 length: 15 residues. Per germline, CDR1 MGHRA and CDR2 YSYEKL.

This clone was counted once. The gene calls are TRBV9 and TRBJ2-2, with 8 positions matching TRBD2. This CDR3 spans 16 amino acids. The V gene end was trimmed by 4 bases and the J gene end by 6 bases; junction bases not matched to a gene: 11. Germline CDR1 and CDR2: SGDLS and YYNGEE. CDR3 protein: CASSPTNGRVAGELFF. The CDR3 bases are TGTGCCAGCAGCCCCACGAACGGGAGGGTGGCCGGGGAGCTGTTTTTT.

V usage is TRBV5-1 and J usage is TRBJ2-5; 10 bases agree with TRBD2. The CDR3 spans 14 residues. After removal of 4 bases from V and 10 bases from J, the junction contained 10 bases not matched to a gene. Looked up from germline, CDR1 is SGHRS and CDR2 is YFSETQ. CDR3 sequence reads: CASSAEASGRIQYF. The CDR3 nucleotides read TGCGCCAGCAGCGCGGAGGCTAGCGGGAGAATCCAGTACTTC.

This clone appeared a few times. J is TRBJ2-7 and V is TRBV15, with D perhaps TRBD1 (7 bases). The germline V gene has CDR1 LNHNV and CDR2 YYDKDF (reference sequence). V was pared by 3 bases and J by 5 bases, with 17 bases between. This CDR3 spans 15 amino acids. The CDR3, as DNA: TGTGCCACCAGCAGGGGCACAGGGGAGGTCGACGAGCAGTACTTC. It translates to CATSRGTGEVDEQYF.

The chain has TRBV27 and TRBJ1-2; 9 positions match TRBD1. The V segment lost 6 bases and the J segment 8 bases; nucleotides outside the gene matches: 7. The germline CDR1 and CDR2 sequences are MNHEY and SMNVEV (reference sequence). The CDR3 is 13 amino acids. Written as DNA, the CDR3 is TGTGCCAGCAGCAGGGACAGGGAGAGCGGCTACACCTTC. It is translated as CASSRDRESGYTF.

V usage is TRBV27 and J usage is TRBJ1-2, with 8 positions matching TRBD1. Germline CDR1 and CDR2: MNHEY and SMNVEV (reference sequence). V lost 5 bases, J lost 4 bases, and 6 bases stayed unmatched. There are 14 residues in the CDR3. The CDR3 sequence is CASSPQGEGYGYTF. DNA for the CDR3: TGTGCCAGCAGTCCACAGGGGGAGGGCTATGGCTACACCTTC.

The V call is TRBV4-1, the J call TRBJ2-1; no clear D. Germline CDR1 and CDR2: MGHRA and YSYEKL. V was shortened by 2 bases and J by 9 bases, with 5 bases between the two germline ends. The CDR3 is 11 amino acids. This CDR3 reads CASSQSFEQFF. As DNA, the CDR3 is TGCGCCAGCAGCCAATCTTTTGAGCAGTTCTTC.

This clone has more than one count but fewer than ten. CDR3 in amino acids: CASSLRGGSSDYGYTF. CDR3 sequence (DNA): TGTGCCAGCAGTTTACGCGGCGGTAGCTCTGACTATGGCTACACCTTC. The rearrangement joins TRBV28 to TRBJ1-2; D is ambiguous. V lost 2 bases and J lost 3, with 16 bases in between. This CDR3 comprises 16 residues. Germline CDR1 MDHEN, CDR2 SYDVKM.